One and the same sample provided the 8 T cell receptor beta chains below, sequenced in a study of cytomegalovirus exposure and HLA in healthy donors. Vbeta (60) and Jbeta (13) primers were used in the PCR. The protocol was immunoSEQ multiplex PCR, while the TCRdb copy is restricted to in-frame clones and leaves out a portion. The repertoire consists of 90,000 to 100,000 clones, with about two thirds occurring once and the leading ten covering around 2.5%. Sequences were obtained from PBMCs. The receptors were gathered from a man aged 50-60 years in good health and CMV-seronegative.

This chain joins TRBV28 and TRBJ1-5; possibly TRBD1 for D (6 bases). Between the trimmed V and J ends, which lost 1 base and 3 bases, there was a span of 10 bases. This CDR3 has 15 amino acids. CDR1 is MDHEN and CDR2 is SYDVKM in the germline V gene. CDR3 sequence reads: CASSLYRELNQPQHF. DNA of the CDR3: TGTGCCAGCAGTTTATACAGGGAACTCAATCAGCCCCAGCATTTT.

The chain recombines TRBV28 with TRBJ1-1, with 7 positions matching TRBD1. V shed 2 bases and J 3 bases; nucleotides not matched to a gene: 3. Germline CDR1 is MDHEN and CDR2 is SYDVKM. This CDR3 spans 14 amino acids. The CDR3 nucleotides are TGTGCCAGCAGTTTAGACAGGGCGGACACTGAAGCTTTCTTT. Protein sequence: CASSLDRADTEAFF.

The V gene is TRBV5-4, the J gene TRBJ2-7; tentative D call: TRBD1 (6 bases). This CDR3 has 14 amino acids. CDR1 and CDR2 from the germline V gene are SGHNT and YYREEE (reference sequence). Trimming stripped 0 bases from V and 3 bases from J, with 10 bases between. CDR3: CASSLEDSGYEQYF. CDR3 coding DNA: TGTGCCAGCAGCTTGGAGGACAGTGGCTACGAGCAGTACTTC. Combining the CDR3 with reference TRBV5-4 and TRBJ2-7 gives the whole variable domain ETGVTQSPTHLIKTRGQQVTLRCSSQSGHNTVSWYQQALGQGPQFIFQYYREEENGRGNFPPRFSGLQFPNYSSELNVNALELDDSALYLCASSLEDSGYEQYFGPGTRLTVT.

The V gene is TRBV7-9, the J gene TRBJ2-3; 15 nucleotides agree with TRBD2. The CDR3 runs 17 residues. The J segment lost 5 bases and the V segment lost 5 bases, leaving 8 bases of the junction unmatched. In germline, CDR1 is SEHNR, CDR2 FQNEAQ (reference sequence). The CDR3 bases are TGTGCCAGCAGCAAAGGGACTAGCGGGGGGCCGGGAGATACGCAGTATTTT. Residues: CASSKGTSGGPGDTQYF.

This clone has just a few counts. V and J are TRBV27 and TRBJ1-6, with a possible D match to TRBD1 (6 bases). The CDR3 extends over 13 amino acids. V lost 3 bases to trimming and J lost 8 bases, with 8 bases between them. Germline V gene data show CDR1 as MNHEY and CDR2 as SMNVEV (reference sequence). This chain's CDR3 is CASSFNRDSPLHF. CDR3 nucleotides: TGTGCCAGCAGTTTTAACAGGGATTCACCCCTCCACTTT.

The genes are TRBV4-1 and TRBJ2-3, with D tentatively TRBD1 (6 bases). The CDR3 extends over 13 amino acids. Germline V gives CDR1 MGHRA, CDR2 YSYEKL. V was shortened by 0 bases and J by 7 bases, with 8 bases between the two germline ends. CDR3 residues: CASSQEGGNTQYF. The CDR3 DNA sequence: TGCGCCAGCAGCCAAGAAGGGGGAAATACGCAGTATTTT.

The CDR3 DNA reads TGCGCCAGCAGCCCGGGAGGGGCCGGGAGTTTCGACTATGGCTACACCTTC. Translated, it gives CASSPGGAGSFDYGYTF. This chain joins TRBV5-1 and TRBJ1-2, with a possible D match to TRBD1 (5 bases). This CDR3 is built from 17 residues. Germline V gives CDR1 SGHRS, CDR2 YFSETQ. The V end lost 4 bases, the J end lost 3 bases, and 22 bases lay between the germline ends.

V and J are TRBV4-3 and TRBJ1-2; 11 bases align to TRBD1. The J segment lost 12 bases and the V segment lost 0 bases, leaving 3 bases of the junction unmatched. CDR3 size: 13 residues. The germline V gene has CDR1 LGHNA and CDR2 YSLEER. CDR3 in DNA: TGCGCCAGCAGCCAAGAACGGGGACAGGGGGACACCTTC. Encoded protein: CASSQERGQGDTF.